A single sample gave rise to the 5 T cell receptor beta chains below, sequenced in a study of CD8+CD57+ T cells in acquired aplastic anemia. The sequenced patients had an expansion of CD8+CD57+ cells seen by flow cytometry. Genomic DNA templated the TCR beta VDJ and CDR3 profiling. TCRdb reprocessed the reads with MiXCR, giving one entry per CDR3 protein. The sample comprises around 200,000 distinct CDR3 sequences, 48% of which are singletons, and approximately 12% rests with the top ten. The sequenced sample was sorted CD4+, CD8+, or CD8+CD57+ T cells (not recorded which) from PBMCs. The receptors originated from a human donor with aplastic anemia.

This clonotype has ten or more counts. The J gene is TRBJ2-1, the V gene TRBV27, with 11 nucleotides matching TRBD2. The CDR3 covers 13 residues. Germline V gene data show CDR1 as MNHEY and CDR2 as SMNVEV (reference sequence). Unmatched junction bases numbered 1, after V lost 5 bases and J lost 7 bases. The DNA for the CDR3 is TGTGCCAGCAGTGCTAGCGGGGGGAATGAGCAGTTCTTC. This gives the protein CASSASGGNEQFF.

The rearrangement joins TRBV7-9 to TRBJ2-7; D not certain. The CDR3 covers 14 residues. Germline CDR1 and CDR2: SEHNR and FQNEAQ (reference sequence). V dropped 1 base and J dropped 2 bases, with 9 bases sitting between them. The CDR3 DNA sequence: TGTGCCAGCAGCTTAGAACAGCCTACCTACGAGCAGTACTTC. This sequence encodes CASSLEQPTYEQYF.

This clonotype was picked up a small number of times. A read error may account for a junction end that differs from germline. V gene TRBV5-4 combines with J gene TRBJ2-6; maybe TRBD2 (6 bases). Germline CDR1 and CDR2: SGHNT and YYREEE (reference sequence). The CDR3 sequence is 15 residues long. The CDR3 loop is CASSLGGAGANVLTF. As DNA, the CDR3 is TGTGCCAGCAGTTTGGGGGGAGCTGGGGCCAACGTCCTGACTTTC. The whole variable domain, filled in from reference TRBV5-4 and TRBJ2-6, reads ETGVTQSPTHLIKTRGQQVTLRCSSQSGHNTVSWYQQALGQGPQFIFQYYREEENGRGNFPPRFSGLQFPNYSSELNVNALELDDSALYLCASSLGGAGANVLTFGAGSRLTVL.

The gene calls are TRBV19 and TRBJ1-2, with 7 bases aligning to TRBD1. There are 13 residues in the CDR3. The germline gives CDR1 LNHDA, CDR2 SQIVND (reference sequence). V lost 3 bases, J lost 6 bases, and 4 bases stayed unmatched. In DNA form, the CDR3 reads TGTGCCAGTAGTATCACAGGGGAACATGGCTACACCTTC. It encodes CASSITGEHGYTF.

This clonotype appeared many times. This sequence joins TRBV20-1 and TRBJ1-2, with TRBD1 matching over 10 bases. The V segment lost 8 bases and the J segment 3 bases; nucleotides outside the gene matches: 9. Germline assignment: CDR1 DFQATT and CDR2 SNEGSKA (reference sequence). CDR3 size: 14 residues. CDR3 nucleotides: TGCAGTTCATATATTGGACAGGGGGACTATGGCTACACCTTC. As protein: CSSYIGQGDYGYTF.